This T cell receptor (beta chain) was found in a study of patients and donors after allogeneic stem cell transplantation. Using its own MiXCR run on the RT-PCR reads, TCRdb lists one record per CDR3 protein. Seen here are under 200,000 distinct CDR3 sequences, approximately 30% observed once, and the top ten hold approximately 3.5%. Sequencing was done on a sample of blood, either unsorted or a sorted T cell fraction (not recorded which). This TCR was sampled from a human donor who was either an allogeneic HSCT recipient or a stem cell or donor lymphocyte infusion donor (not recorded which). It is not recorded whose cells these are; they may come from a transplant donor.

CDR3 loop: CAISEGKVGSPLHF. Here the CDR3 DNA reads TGTGCCATCAGTGAGGGCAAGGTTGGTTCACCCCTCCACTTT. The chain combines TRBV10-3 with TRBJ1-6; D remains ambiguous. Germline assignment: CDR1 ENHRY and CDR2 SYGVKD. V lost 2 bases, J lost 9 bases, and 11 bases lay in between. This CDR3 comprises 14 residues.